The source of this T cell receptor beta chain is a study of beta chain features in type 1 diabetes. The study's findings and limits: VDJ junctions from type 1 diabetes patients carried fewer insertions and larger deletions.

The CDR3 contains 13 residues. Germline CDR1 and CDR2: MGHDK and SYGVNS. V lost 3 bases to trimming and J lost 6 bases; unmatched junction nucleotides: 4. In the case of this clone: The antigen is undetermined.

Expressed TCRB transcripts were sequenced because the isolated RNA had all been reverse transcribed beforehand. The repertoire was sequenced with immunoSEQ multiplex PCR; TCRdb's copy has only in-frame clones and lacks some. The sample yields around 13,000 clones, about half seen once. This chain joins TRBV25-1 and TRBJ1-2, with TRBD1 matching 7 bases. The sequence was collected from a man aged 18 to 35 in good health. The source material was stem cell memory CD4+ T cells from blood. The DNA of the CDR3 is TGTGCCAGCAGTGACGACAGGGTGGATGGCTACACCTTC. This encodes CASSDDRVDGYTF.